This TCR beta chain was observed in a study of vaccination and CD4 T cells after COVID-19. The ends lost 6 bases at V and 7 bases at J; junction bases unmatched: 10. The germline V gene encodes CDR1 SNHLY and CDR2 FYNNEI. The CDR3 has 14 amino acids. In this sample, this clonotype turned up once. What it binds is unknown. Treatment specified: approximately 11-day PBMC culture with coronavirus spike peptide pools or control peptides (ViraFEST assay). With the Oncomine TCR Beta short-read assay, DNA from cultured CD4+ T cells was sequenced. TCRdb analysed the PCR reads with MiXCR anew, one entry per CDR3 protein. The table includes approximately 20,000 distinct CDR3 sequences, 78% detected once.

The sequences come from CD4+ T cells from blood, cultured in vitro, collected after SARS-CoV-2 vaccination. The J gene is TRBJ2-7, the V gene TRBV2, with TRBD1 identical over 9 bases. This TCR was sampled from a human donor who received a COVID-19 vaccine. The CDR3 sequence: CASSGPGTGMEQYF. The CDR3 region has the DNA TGTGCCAGCAGCGGTCCCGGGACAGGGATGGAGCAGTACTTC.